This T cell receptor (beta chain) is from a study of response to subunit inactivated influenza vaccine. A single record per CDR3 protein comes from TCRdb applying MiXCR to the RT-PCR reads. The sample includes 300,000 to 350,000 distinct CDR3 sequences, roughly 22% seen only once; the top ten take 9% to 12%. Germline CDR1 and CDR2: SGHTA and FQGNSA. Trimming removed 11 bases from V and 0 bases from J, with 17 bases in between. There are 15 residues in the CDR3. Comment on this clonotype: Its antigen is still unknown.

Study observations and caveats: Authors suggested each seasonal flu vaccination may recruit only limited numbers of new T cells.

Specimen: PBMCs from blood, collected 21 months after vaccination. The genes are TRBV7-2 and TRBJ1-3, with a possible D match to TRBD1 (6 bases). This receptor was obtained from a man aged 50-75 years who received an inactivated influenza vaccine. The CDR3 is CASQDGGFSGNTIYF. In DNA, the CDR3 is TGTGCCTCCCAAGACGGGGGCTTCTCTGGAAACACCATATATTTT.